Following are 3 T cell receptor beta chains from one sample sequenced in a study of multiple sclerosis patients with progressive multifocal leukoencephalopathy. Time point noted: before natalizumab initiation. Profiling relied on immunoSEQ multiplex PCR, and the TCRdb table lists in-frame clones only, not all of them. Among about 28,000 clones listed, 88% were seen once. The material sequenced was PBMCs. These receptors came from a human donor with multiple sclerosis.

The chain employs TRBV7-6 and TRBJ1-1; unclear D gene. This CDR3 is 13 amino acids long. V dropped 6 bases and J dropped 0 bases, with 8 bases sitting between them. The germline CDR1 and CDR2 sequences are SGHVS and FNYEAQ. The CDR3 is CASRAEVNTEAFF. The CDR3 DNA sequence: TGTGCCAGCAGGGCGGAGGTGAACACTGAAGCTTTCTTT. Filled out from reference TRBV7-6 and TRBJ1-1, the complete variable domain reads GAGVSQSPRYKVTKRGQDVALRCDPISGHVSLYWYRQALGQGPEFLTYFNYEAQQDKSGLPNDRFSAERPEGSISTLTIQRTEQRDSAMYRCASRAEVNTEAFFGQGTRLTVV.

Worth noting for this clone: A junction end diverges from the germline sequence, so it may reflect a read error. The V and J genes are TRBV13 and TRBJ1-3; D is unresolved. The CDR3 extends over 16 amino acids. Per the germline V gene, CDR1 is PRHDT and CDR2 is FYEKMQ (reference sequence). The CDR3 protein is CASSLGLLVGGNIIYF. CDR3 bases: TGTGCCAGCAGCTTAGGTCTCTTGGTAGGTGGAAACATCATATATTTT.

The V and J genes are TRBV19 and TRBJ2-7, with 11 bases lining up with TRBD1. Germline assignment: CDR1 LNHDA and CDR2 SQIVND (reference sequence). V dropped 10 bases and J dropped 5; count of bases not matched to a gene: 10. The CDR3 is 14 amino acids. CDR3: CATDSGQGADEQYF. CDR3 coding DNA: TGTGCCACCGATTCCGGACAGGGGGCCGACGAGCAGTACTTC.